The T cell receptor beta chain described here comes from a study of shared clonotypes between healthy human individuals. Naivety among CD8 cells was defined by CD45RO negativity and positive CCR7 selection, thereby excluding terminally differentiated effector memory CD45RA+ cells. Trimming removed 3 bases from V and 2 bases from J, with 13 bases in between. There are 14 residues in the CDR3. Germline CDR1 and CDR2: SQVTM and ANQGSEA. Some clones are missing from TCRdb's copy, which holds only in-frame ones; the method was immunoSEQ multiplex PCR. This table holds about 700,000 clones, under 95% found once. General study findings and limits: When compared with the clonotypes that were shared by all four sorted-subset donors, the non-shared clonotypes turned out to have lower generation probabilities.

A remark on this clone: Its antigen is unidentified.

The J gene is TRBJ2-5, the V gene TRBV29-1, with no clear D. Sequenced input: naive CD8+ T cells sorted from blood. This receptor was taken from a man aged 25-40 years in good health. As DNA, the CDR3 is TGCAGCGTTGAGGTAACAGACTCACAAGAGACCCAGTACTTC. This sequence encodes CSVEVTDSQETQYF.